The TCR beta chain described here comes from a study of T cells after yellow fever vaccination. On the study more broadly: CD3, CD45RA, CCR7 and CD95 staining defined sorted EM, EMRA, CM and Tscm cells. Findings and caveats of the study: The presence of abundant clonotypes contaminating from the bulk population was possible in FACS-sorted repertoires. Sorting of memory subsets on day 0 yielded almost no detectable vaccine-responding clonotypes. A faster peak, day 5 versus 15, was reached by the weaker secondary response.

MiXCR, applied by TCRdb to the 5' RACE reads, yields one record per CDR3 protein. This sample yields some 32,000 distinct CDR3 sequences, of which 6.6% are seen a single time; roughly 23% belongs to the top ten. CDR3 length: 13 residues. Germline V lookup: CDR1 DFQATT, CDR2 SNEGSKA (reference sequence). Losses at the gene ends were 2 bases for V and 8 bases for J; bases not matched to a gene: 4. This clonotype was recorded many times. The chain combines TRBV20-1 with TRBJ2-1; 9 nucleotides agree with TRBD1. The source of this sequence is a man between 18 and 29 years old who received the YFV17D yellow fever vaccine. This sample comprised PBMCs, either bulk or a sorted T-cell subset (CD4+, CD8+, memory, or dextramer-sorted; not recorded which), obtained on the day of the first yellow fever vaccination. CDR3 DNA sequence: TGCAGTGCTAGATCGACAGGGGGGGATGAGCAGTTCTTC. Translation: CSARSTGGDEQFF.